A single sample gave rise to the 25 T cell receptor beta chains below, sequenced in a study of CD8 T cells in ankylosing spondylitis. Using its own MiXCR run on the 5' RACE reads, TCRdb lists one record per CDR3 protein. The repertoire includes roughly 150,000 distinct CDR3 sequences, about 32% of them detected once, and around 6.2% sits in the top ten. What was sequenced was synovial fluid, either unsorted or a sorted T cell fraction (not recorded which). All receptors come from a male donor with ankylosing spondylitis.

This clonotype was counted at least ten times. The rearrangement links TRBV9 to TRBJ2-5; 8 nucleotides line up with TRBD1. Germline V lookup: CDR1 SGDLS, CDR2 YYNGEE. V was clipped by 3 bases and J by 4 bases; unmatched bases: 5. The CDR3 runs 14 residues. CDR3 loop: CASSGFDRGETQYF. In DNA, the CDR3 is TGTGCCAGCAGCGGATTTGACAGGGGAGAGACCCAGTACTTC.

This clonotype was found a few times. The CDR3 sequence: CASSPPQLAGAGELFF. The CDR3 region has the DNA TGTGCCAGCAGCCCCCCCCAGCTAGCGGGAGCCGGGGAGCTGTTTTTT. The chain uses TRBV12-3 or TRBV12-4 and TRBJ2-2; 10 nucleotides line up with TRBD2. V lost 6 bases, J lost 6 bases, and 10 bases stayed unmatched. This CDR3 is 16 amino acids long.

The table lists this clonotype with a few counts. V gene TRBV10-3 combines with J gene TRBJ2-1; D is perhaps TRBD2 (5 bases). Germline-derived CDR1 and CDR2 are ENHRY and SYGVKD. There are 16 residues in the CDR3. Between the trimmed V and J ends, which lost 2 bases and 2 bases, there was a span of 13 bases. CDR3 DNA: TGTGCCATCAGTGAGGGCGGTTCTAGCACCTACAATGAGCAGTTCTTC. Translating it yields CAISEGGSSTYNEQFF.

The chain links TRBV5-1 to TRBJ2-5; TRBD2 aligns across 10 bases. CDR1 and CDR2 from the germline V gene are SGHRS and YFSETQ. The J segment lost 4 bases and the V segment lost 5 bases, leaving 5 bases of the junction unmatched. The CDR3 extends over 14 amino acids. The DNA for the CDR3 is TGCGCCAGCAGAAGCGGGGGGGCGGGAGAGACCCAGTACTTC. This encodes CASRSGGAGETQYF.

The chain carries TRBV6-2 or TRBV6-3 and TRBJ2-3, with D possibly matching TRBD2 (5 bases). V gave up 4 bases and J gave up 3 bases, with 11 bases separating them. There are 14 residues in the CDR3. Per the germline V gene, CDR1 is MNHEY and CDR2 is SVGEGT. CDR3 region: CASSSSGFTDTQYF. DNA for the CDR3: TGTGCCAGCAGTTCCAGCGGATTTACAGATACGCAGTATTTT.

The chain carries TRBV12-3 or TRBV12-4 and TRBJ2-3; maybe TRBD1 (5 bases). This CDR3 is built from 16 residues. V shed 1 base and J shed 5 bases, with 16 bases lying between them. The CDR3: CASSLGGFFGVDTQYF. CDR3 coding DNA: TGTGCCAGCAGTTTAGGGGGCTTTTTTGGAGTAGATACGCAGTATTTT.

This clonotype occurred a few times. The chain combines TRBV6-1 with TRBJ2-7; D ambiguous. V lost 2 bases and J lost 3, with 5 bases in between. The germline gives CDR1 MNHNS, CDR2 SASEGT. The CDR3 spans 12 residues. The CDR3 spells CASSEFYYEQYF. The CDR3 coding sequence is TGTGCCAGCAGTGAATTTTACTACGAGCAGTACTTC.

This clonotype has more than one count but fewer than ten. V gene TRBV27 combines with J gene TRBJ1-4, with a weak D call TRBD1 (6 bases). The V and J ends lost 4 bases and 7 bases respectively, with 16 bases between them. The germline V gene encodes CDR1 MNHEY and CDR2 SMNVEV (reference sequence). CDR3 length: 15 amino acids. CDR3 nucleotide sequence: TGTGCCAGCAGTTCATCGGGACACCGAACTGAAAAACTGTTTTTT. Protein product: CASSSSGHRTEKLFF. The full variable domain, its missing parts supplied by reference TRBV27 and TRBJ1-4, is EAQVTQNPRYLITVTGKKLTVTCSQNMNHEYMSWYRQDPGLGLRQIYYSMNVEVTDKGDVPEGYKVSRKEKRNFPLILESPSPNQTSLYFCASSSSGHRTEKLFFGSGTQLSVL.

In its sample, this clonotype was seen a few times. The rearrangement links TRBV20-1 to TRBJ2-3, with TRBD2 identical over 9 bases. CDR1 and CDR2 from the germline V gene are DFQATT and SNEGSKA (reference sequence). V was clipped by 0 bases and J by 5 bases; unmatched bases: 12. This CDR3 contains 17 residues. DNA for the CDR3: TGCAGTGCTAGAGATGCGCTCAGCGGGAGGTTGGGAGATACGCAGTATTTT. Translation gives CSARDALSGRLGDTQYF.

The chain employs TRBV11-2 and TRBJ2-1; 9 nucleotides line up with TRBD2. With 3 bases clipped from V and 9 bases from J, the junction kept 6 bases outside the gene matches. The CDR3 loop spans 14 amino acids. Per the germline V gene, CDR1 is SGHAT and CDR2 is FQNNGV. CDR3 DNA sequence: TGTGCCAGCAGCTTGATAGCGGGAGTTGGTGAGCAGTTCTTC. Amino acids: CASSLIAGVGEQFF.

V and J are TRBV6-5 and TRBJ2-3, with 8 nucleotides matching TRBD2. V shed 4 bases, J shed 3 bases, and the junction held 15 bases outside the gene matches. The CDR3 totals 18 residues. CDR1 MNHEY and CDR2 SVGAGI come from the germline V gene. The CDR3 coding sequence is TGTGCCAGCAGTTCCTCTCCATCGTTTAGCGGGACAACAGATACGCAGTATTTT. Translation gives CASSSSPSFSGTTDTQYF.

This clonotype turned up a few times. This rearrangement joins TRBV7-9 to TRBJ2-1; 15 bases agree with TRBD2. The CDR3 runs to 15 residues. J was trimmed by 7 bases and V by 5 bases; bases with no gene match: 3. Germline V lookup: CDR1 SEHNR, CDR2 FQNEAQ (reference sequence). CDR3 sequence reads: CASSIGTSGGNEQFF. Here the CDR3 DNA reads TGTGCCAGCAGCATCGGGACTAGCGGGGGGAATGAGCAGTTCTTC.

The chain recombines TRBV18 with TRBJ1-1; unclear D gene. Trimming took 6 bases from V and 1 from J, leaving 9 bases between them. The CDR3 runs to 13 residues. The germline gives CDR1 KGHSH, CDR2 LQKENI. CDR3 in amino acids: CASSTDENTEAFF. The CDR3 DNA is TGTGCCAGCTCCACAGATGAGAACACTGAAGCTTTCTTT.

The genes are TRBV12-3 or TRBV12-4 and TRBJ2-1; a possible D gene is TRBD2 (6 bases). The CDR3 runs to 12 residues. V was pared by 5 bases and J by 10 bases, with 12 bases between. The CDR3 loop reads CASSAWRGEQFF. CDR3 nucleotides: TGTGCCAGCAGTGCCTGGAGGGGAGAGCAGTTCTTC.

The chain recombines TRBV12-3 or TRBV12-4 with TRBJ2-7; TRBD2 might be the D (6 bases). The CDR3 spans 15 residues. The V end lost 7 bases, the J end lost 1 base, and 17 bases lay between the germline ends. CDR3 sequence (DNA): TGTGCCAGCACCAACCGGCTGGCGGGATCCTACGAGCAGTACTTC. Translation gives CASTNRLAGSYEQYF.

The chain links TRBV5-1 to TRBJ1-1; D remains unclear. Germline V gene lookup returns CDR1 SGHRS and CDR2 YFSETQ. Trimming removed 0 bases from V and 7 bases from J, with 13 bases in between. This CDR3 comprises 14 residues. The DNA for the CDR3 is TGCGCCAGCAGCTTGGTTCCAGGCTCTTATGAAGCTTTCTTT. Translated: CASSLVPGSYEAFF.

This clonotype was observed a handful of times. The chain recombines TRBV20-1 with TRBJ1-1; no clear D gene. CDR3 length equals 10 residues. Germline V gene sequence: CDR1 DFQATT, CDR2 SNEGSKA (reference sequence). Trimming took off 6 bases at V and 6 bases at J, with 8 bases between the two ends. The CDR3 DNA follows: TGCAGTGCCAGTAGGGCTGAAGCTTTCTTT. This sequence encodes CSASRAEAFF.

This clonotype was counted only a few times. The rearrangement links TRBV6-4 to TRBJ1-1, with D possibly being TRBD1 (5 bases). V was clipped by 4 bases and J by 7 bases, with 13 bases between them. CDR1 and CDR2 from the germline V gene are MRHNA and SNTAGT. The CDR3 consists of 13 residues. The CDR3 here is CASSVHPGSEAFF. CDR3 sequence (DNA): TGTGCCAGCAGTGTCCACCCAGGGAGTGAAGCTTTCTTT.

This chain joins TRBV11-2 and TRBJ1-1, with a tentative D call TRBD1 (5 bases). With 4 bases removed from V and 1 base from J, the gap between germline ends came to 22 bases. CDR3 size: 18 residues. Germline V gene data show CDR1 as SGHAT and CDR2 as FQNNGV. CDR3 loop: CASSSTKFFGTANTEAFF. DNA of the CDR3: TGTGCCAGCAGCTCGACCAAATTTTTCGGGACGGCGAACACTGAAGCTTTCTTT.

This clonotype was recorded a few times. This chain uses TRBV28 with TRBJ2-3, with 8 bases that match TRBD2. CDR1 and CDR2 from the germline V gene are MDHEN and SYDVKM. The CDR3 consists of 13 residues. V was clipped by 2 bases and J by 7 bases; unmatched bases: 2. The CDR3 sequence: CASSLTGGHTQYF. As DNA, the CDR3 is TGTGCCAGCAGTTTAACGGGGGGGCATACGCAGTATTTT.

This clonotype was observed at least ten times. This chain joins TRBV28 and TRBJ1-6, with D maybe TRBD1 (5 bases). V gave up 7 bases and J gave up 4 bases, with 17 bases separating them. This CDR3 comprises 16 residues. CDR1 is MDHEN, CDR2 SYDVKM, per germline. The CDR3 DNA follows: TGTGCCAGCACCTCAGGGTCATATCCTTATAATTCACCCCTCCACTTT. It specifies CASTSGSYPYNSPLHF.

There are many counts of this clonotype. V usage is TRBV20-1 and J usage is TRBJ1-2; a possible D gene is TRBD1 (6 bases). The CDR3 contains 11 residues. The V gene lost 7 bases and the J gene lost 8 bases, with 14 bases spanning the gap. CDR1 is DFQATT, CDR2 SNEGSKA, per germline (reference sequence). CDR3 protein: CSVGGQWGYTF. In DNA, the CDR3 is TGCAGTGTGGGGGGGCAGTGGGGCTACACCTTC.

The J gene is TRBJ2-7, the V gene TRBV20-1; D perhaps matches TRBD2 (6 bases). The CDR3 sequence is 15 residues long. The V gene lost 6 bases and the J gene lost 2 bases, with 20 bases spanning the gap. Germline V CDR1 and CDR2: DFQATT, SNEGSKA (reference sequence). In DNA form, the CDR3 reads TGCAGTGCCAAACCCGGAGGGTCCCCTACCTACGAGCAGTACTTC. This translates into CSAKPGGSPTYEQYF.

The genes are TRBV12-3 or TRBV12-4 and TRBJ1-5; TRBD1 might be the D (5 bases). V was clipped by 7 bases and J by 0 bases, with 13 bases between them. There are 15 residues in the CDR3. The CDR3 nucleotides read TGTGCCAGCACCTTTGACAGAATTAGCAATCAGCCCCAGCATTTT. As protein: CASTFDRISNQPQHF.

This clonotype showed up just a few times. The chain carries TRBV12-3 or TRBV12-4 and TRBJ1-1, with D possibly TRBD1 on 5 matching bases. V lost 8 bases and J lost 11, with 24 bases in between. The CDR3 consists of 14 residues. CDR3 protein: CASGVDISSGKAFF. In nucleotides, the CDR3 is TGTGCCAGCGGGGTGGACATCTCGTCGGGCAAGGCTTTCTTT.